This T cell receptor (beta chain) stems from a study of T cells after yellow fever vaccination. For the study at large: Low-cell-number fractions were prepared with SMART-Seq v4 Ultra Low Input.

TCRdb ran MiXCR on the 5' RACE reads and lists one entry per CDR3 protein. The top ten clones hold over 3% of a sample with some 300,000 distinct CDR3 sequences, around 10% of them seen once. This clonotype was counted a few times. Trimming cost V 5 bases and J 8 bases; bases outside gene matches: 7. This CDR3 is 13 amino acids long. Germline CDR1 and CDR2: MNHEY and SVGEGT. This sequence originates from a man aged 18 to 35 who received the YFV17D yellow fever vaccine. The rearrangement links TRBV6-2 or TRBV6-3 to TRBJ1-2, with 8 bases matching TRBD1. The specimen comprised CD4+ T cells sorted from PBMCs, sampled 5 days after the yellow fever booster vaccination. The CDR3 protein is CASSPQDREGYTF. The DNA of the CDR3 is TGTGCCAGCAGTCCACAGGACAGGGAAGGCTACACCTTC.